This TCR beta chain was retrieved from a study of cytomegalovirus exposure and HLA in healthy donors. Study outcomes and limitations: What was likely a sequencing artifact was a cluster of highly shared sequence variants. Later work showed greater clonal expansion in HLA-associated TCR beta chains than in equally common others. Apparent HLA restriction characterized most CMV-associated TCR beta chains in a later analysis.

This clone has a handful of counts. The antigen is not known. PCR involved 60 Vbeta and 13 Jbeta primers. Repertoires were generated with immunoSEQ multiplex PCR, while TCRdb's copy carries only in-frame clones and drops some. The repertoire holds 90,000 to 120,000 clones, with more than 75% as singletons. V gave up 5 bases and J gave up 4 bases; unmatched junction bases: 12. Germline V gene lookup returns CDR1 MNHEY and CDR2 SMNVEV (reference sequence). The CDR3 has 16 amino acids. This clonotype was sampled from a woman between 18 and 29 years old in good health and CMV-seropositive. The sequencing sample was made of PBMCs. The chain combines TRBV27 with TRBJ1-1; 8 positions agree with TRBD1. CDR3 sequence reads: CASSPYPDRARTEAFF. The CDR3 region has the DNA TGTGCCAGCAGTCCGTACCCGGACAGGGCGCGCACTGAAGCTTTCTTT.